The 18 T cell receptor beta chains reported below all come from one sample, sequenced in a study of shared clonotypes between healthy human individuals. Measured with immunoSEQ multiplex PCR; TCRdb has only the in-frame clones, and not every one. This sample has 2 million or so clones, with roughly 94% found just once. Positive CCR7 selection of CD45RO-negative cells yielded the naive CD8 cells, and terminally differentiated effector memory CD45RA+ cells were excluded. Sequencing input: naive CD8+ T cells sorted from blood. The receptors were sampled from a man between 18 and 35 years old in good health.

Notes on this clone: This CDR3 is also generated by other DNA sequences in the sample. The rearrangement uses TRBV11-2 and TRBJ2-7, with D unresolved. V was trimmed by 0 bases and J by 4 bases, leaving 4 bases between them. This CDR3 spans 12 amino acids. Per germline, CDR1 SGHAT and CDR2 FQNNGV. Here the CDR3 DNA reads TGTGCCAGCAGCTTAGAAGGGTACGAGCAGTACTTC. It codes for CASSLEGYEQYF.

The chain couples TRBV13 to TRBJ2-7; D is ambiguous. The CDR3 is made up of 12 amino acids. Looked up from germline, CDR1 is PRHDT and CDR2 is FYEKMQ (reference sequence). The ends were cut back, 5 bases at V and 1 base at J, with 6 bases in the middle. CDR3 sequence reads: CASSGPSYEQYF. The CDR3 nucleotides are TGTGCCAGCAGCGGTCCTTCCTACGAGCAGTACTTC. Full variable domain (outside the CDR3, taken from reference TRBV13 and TRBJ2-7): AAGVIQSPRHLIKEKRETATLKCYPIPRHDTVYWYQQGPGQDPQFLISFYEKMQSDKGSIPDRFSAQQFSDYHSELNMSSLELGDSALYFCASSGPSYEQYFGPGTRLTVT.

V is TRBV19 and J is TRBJ2-2, with 8 nucleotides matching TRBD1. Germline lookup yields CDR1 LNHDA and CDR2 SQIVND (reference sequence). The CDR3 contains 15 residues. J was trimmed by 4 bases and V by 6 bases; bases with no gene match: 7. CDR3 amino acids: CASRDREWVTGELFF. The CDR3, as DNA: TGTGCCAGTAGGGACAGGGAGTGGGTCACCGGGGAGCTGTTTTTT.

V and J are TRBV13 and TRBJ1-2; D is unresolved. V dropped 8 bases and J dropped 4 bases, with 20 bases sitting between them. Germline CDR1 is PRHDT and CDR2 is FYEKMQ (reference sequence). CDR3 length: 15 residues. The CDR3 DNA is TGTGCCAGCGACGTCAAGGCAGGCCCCCTCTATGGCTACACCTTC. Amino acids: CASDVKAGPLYGYTF.

The chain combines TRBV19 with TRBJ1-2; 10 nucleotides align to TRBD1. The germline gives CDR1 LNHDA, CDR2 SQIVND (reference sequence). The CDR3 is made up of 17 amino acids. J lost 4 bases, V lost 0 bases, and 8 bases had no gene match. CDR3 coding DNA: TGTGCCAGTAGTATAGATCTGGGGACAGGGGCCCTCTATGGCTACACCTTC. Protein product: CASSIDLGTGALYGYTF.

This sequence joins TRBV2 and TRBJ1-5; D is perhaps TRBD1 (6 bases). This CDR3 is built from 17 residues. Germline V gives CDR1 SNHLY, CDR2 FYNNEI. The ends were cut back, 2 bases at V and 0 bases at J, with 14 bases in the middle. The DNA of the CDR3 is TGTGCCAGCAGTGAACCTTGGGGGCAGAATAGCAATCAGCCCCAGCATTTT. It specifies CASSEPWGQNSNQPQHF.

V and J are TRBV2 and TRBJ2-1; 9 nucleotides align to TRBD2. The CDR3 loop spans 14 amino acids. Losses at the gene ends were 8 bases for V and 5 bases for J; bases not matched to a gene: 7. Germline V gene data show CDR1 as SNHLY and CDR2 as FYNNEI. The CDR3 loop reads CASSSGVNNNEQFF. CDR3 nucleotides: TGTGCCAGCTCTAGCGGGGTAAATAACAATGAGCAGTTCTTC.

The rearrangement links TRBV28 to TRBJ1-5; no firm D call. The CDR3 length is 13 residues. The germline V and J ends were trimmed by 2 bases and 5 bases, with 7 bases remaining between them. Germline CDR1 reads MDHEN; CDR2 reads SYDVKM. The CDR3 coding sequence is TGTGCCAGCAGTTTACTGGGCCATCAGCCCCAGCATTTT. This translates into CASSLLGHQPQHF.

The rearrangement joins TRBV2 to TRBJ2-1; 12 bases map to TRBD2. This CDR3 comprises 16 residues. The germline CDR1 and CDR2 sequences are SNHLY and FYNNEI. V was clipped by 3 bases and J by 9 bases; unmatched bases: 9. The CDR3 region is CASSEPLAGGPIEQFF. CDR3 sequence (DNA): TGTGCCAGCAGTGAGCCTCTAGCGGGAGGGCCCATTGAGCAGTTCTTC.

The chain couples TRBV10-1 to TRBJ2-3, with TRBD2 matching 14 bases. The germline CDR1 and CDR2 sequences are WNHNN and SYGVQD (reference sequence). V lost 3 bases to trimming and J lost 4 bases; unmatched junction nucleotides: 12. The CDR3 consists of 19 residues. Here the CDR3 reads CASSDSTSGRAGPADTQYF. The CDR3 DNA follows: TGCGCCAGCAGTGACTCGACTAGCGGGAGGGCAGGCCCGGCAGATACGCAGTATTTT.

The V call is TRBV30, the J call TRBJ1-5; 12 nucleotides match TRBD1. J was trimmed by 7 bases and V by 4 bases; bases with no gene match: 8. CDR3 size: 15 residues. Germline values: CDR1 GTSNPN, CDR2 SVGIG (reference sequence). The CDR3 bases are TGTGCCTGGAACGGGGGACAGGGGGCCTTGCAGCCCCAGCATTTT. Translation: CAWNGGQGALQPQHF. The complete variable domain, with remaining parts taken from reference TRBV30 and TRBJ1-5, reads SQTIHQWPATLVQPVGSPLSLECTVEGTSNPNLYWYRQAAGRGLQLLFYSVGIGQISSEVPQNLSASRPQDRQFILSSKKLLLSDSGFYLCAWNGGQGALQPQHFGDGTRLSIL.

On this clone: This CDR3 is also generated by other DNA sequences in the sample. The gene calls are TRBV27 and TRBJ2-1; 11 nucleotides match TRBD2. The CDR3 is 15 amino acids. CDR1 and CDR2 (germline): MNHEY, SMNVEV (reference sequence). With V trimmed by 2 bases and J by 5 bases, 2 bases remained unmatched. As DNA, the CDR3 is TGTGCCAGCAGTTTAGGACTAGCGGGCCACAATGAGCAGTTCTTC. This translates into CASSLGLAGHNEQFF.

As to this clone: The sample has other DNA sequences that encode this CDR3 too. The chain recombines TRBV5-1 with TRBJ2-3; TRBD1 matches 7 bases. Germline CDR1 SGHRS, CDR2 YFSETQ. The junction had 5 bases not matched to a gene; V was cut back by 4 bases and J by 0 bases. CDR3 length equals 15 residues. The CDR3 loop reads CASSPGTASTDTQYF. CDR3 nucleotides: TGCGCCAGCAGCCCTGGGACAGCGAGCACAGATACGCAGTATTTT.

This sequence joins TRBV7-9 and TRBJ2-7; tentatively, D is TRBD1 or TRBD2 (6 bases each). Trimming shortened V by 6 bases and J by 2 bases, and 17 bases separated the two germline ends. Germline V CDR1 and CDR2: SEHNR, FQNEAQ (reference sequence). The CDR3 is 15 amino acids. CDR3 amino acids: CASSPPEGETYEQYF. CDR3 bases: TGTGCCAGCAGTCCCCCGGAGGGGGAGACCTACGAGCAGTACTTC.

The chain combines TRBV6-6 with TRBJ2-7; tentative D call: TRBD2 (6 bases). Per germline, CDR1 MNHNY and CDR2 SVGAGI (reference sequence). V gave up 7 bases and J gave up 4 bases, with 17 bases separating them. CDR3 length equals 14 residues. The chain's CDR3 is CASNEGGNWYEQYF. The CDR3 DNA reads TGTGCCAGCAACGAAGGAGGGAATTGGTACGAGCAGTACTTC.

V is TRBV28 and J is TRBJ2-3; D call uncertain. This CDR3 region has 14 residues. Germline-derived CDR1 and CDR2 are MDHEN and SYDVKM. Between the trimmed V and J ends, which lost 5 bases and 2 bases, there was a span of 11 bases. The CDR3 region is CASSNLRDTDTQYF. CDR3 nucleotides: TGTGCCAGCAGTAATCTACGTGACACAGATACGCAGTATTTT.

This clone was counted a single time. The chain employs TRBV7-3 and TRBJ2-1; D remains ambiguous. Germline CDR1 is SGHTA and CDR2 is FQGTGA. V was cut by 1 base and J by 2 bases, with 3 bases left in between. This CDR3 is built from 13 residues. The CDR3 region has the DNA TGTGCCAGCAGCTTAAGCCCCTACAATGAGCAGTTCTTC. Protein: CASSLSPYNEQFF.

The rearrangement uses TRBV7-6 and TRBJ2-2; D gene unclear. CDR3 length: 13 residues. The V end lost 5 bases, the J end lost 4 bases, and 8 bases lay between the germline ends. Germline CDR1 and CDR2: SGHVS and FNYEAQ. The CDR3: CASSPAGTGELFF. As DNA, the CDR3 is TGTGCCAGCAGCCCAGCAGGCACCGGGGAGCTGTTTTTT.